The entry that follows covers one T cell receptor beta chain sequence. The antigen remains undetermined. From the germline J gene comes the end of the CDR3, since the read stops 3 residues before it. The ends lost 2 bases at V and 3 bases at J; junction bases unmatched: 7. The CDR3 consists of 15 residues. The germline V gene encodes CDR1 DFQATT and CDR2 SNEGSKA (reference sequence). The data were obtained in a study of T cells in women clearing cervical HPV infection. Study background: Control women cleared a single incident HPV16 infection within 12 months. Case blood was drawn a median about 150 days after lesion detection. The study's findings and limits: CIN3+ cases had significantly higher TCR richness than controls; evenness did not differ. Controls had more TRBV6-7 (about 0.16%) than cases (approximately 0.11%).

The assay was immunoSEQ multiplex PCR, and TCRdb's table has in-frame clones only and misses some. With over 30,000 clones in the sample, the ten largest clones hold about 7.7%. This chain links TRBV20-1 with TRBJ1-2; 9 bases are shared with TRBD1. This TCR derives from a woman between 18 and 75 years old with a cervical HPV16 infection that either progressed to CIN3+ or cleared (not recorded which). Sequencing was performed on blood buffy coat. The sequenced part of the CDR3 DNA is TGCAGTGCTAGATGCCGGACAGGGGAAGACTATGGC. It specifies CSARCRTGEDYG. In full, the CDR3 reads CSARCRTGEDYGYTF.